The TCR beta chain described here comes from a study of T-cell reconstitution after alpha-beta-depleted transplantation in children. Study observations and caveats: It was surviving recipient T cells and thymic progenitors that gave some patients high TCRbeta diversity at day 60.

This clonotype was seen more than once but under ten times. Its matching antigen is unknown. There are 15 residues in the CDR3. The ends were cut back, 8 bases at V and 5 bases at J, with 19 bases in the middle. Germline V gives CDR1 WSHSY, CDR2 SAAADI. Unique molecular identifiers were incorporated when the TCRbeta library was constructed. In TCRdb, the PCR reads were re-called with MiXCR into one record per CDR3 protein. The sample consists of about 580,000 distinct CDR3 sequences, 27% of them appearing once. The genes are TRBV10-2 and TRBJ1-5; D gene unclear. The source material was PBMCs, sampled before TCRalphabeta/CD19-depleted stem cell transplant. The sequence derives from a boy in the first two years of life with Wiskott-Aldrich syndrome, due to receive a stem cell transplant. CDR3: CASLDPGSGHQPQHF. DNA for the CDR3: TGCGCCAGCTTGGACCCTGGCTCCGGGCATCAGCCCCAGCATTTT.